This T cell receptor (beta chain) was identified in a study of T cells in Graves' hyperthyroidism and ophthalmopathy. Findings and caveats of the study: The model made its ophthalmopathy prediction, and onset followed a median 6.5 months later. Stable hyperthyroidism and ophthalmopathy were separated using 13 V-J signatures.

V lost 0 bases, J lost 2 bases, and 7 bases lay in between. Per germline, CDR1 MGHRA and CDR2 YSYEKL. The CDR3 consists of 14 residues. A few counts support this clonotype. Its cognate antigen is unknown. RNA transcripts yielded amplified TCR beta CDR3 regions. A first-round RT-PCR of the TCR CDR3 used the HTBI primer set. One entry per CDR3 protein, called by TCRdb with MiXCR from the multiplex PCR reads. Of 530,000 or so distinct CDR3 sequences listed, roughly 15% are singletons. The sequenced sample was blood. The receptor was isolated from a woman aged 18-29 years with Graves' ophthalmopathy. The chain employs TRBV4-1 and TRBJ1-2; D remains ambiguous. The CDR3 nucleotides read TGCGCCAGCAGCCAAGATTACGGGAACTATGGCTACACCTTC. Translating gives CASSQDYGNYGYTF.